These 24 T cell receptor beta chains were sequenced from one sample in a study of blood T cell repertoires in COVID-19. Libraries were prepared by immunoSEQ multiplex PCR; TCRdb keeps only in-frame clonotypes and omits some of them. The sample has some 390,000 clones; approximately 90% are singletons. Material: peripheral blood. The receptors were sampled from a woman aged 40 to 50 with COVID-19, enrolled during active disease.

This clone was counted between two and nine times. V is TRBV19 and J is TRBJ1-5; a weak D match, TRBD1 (6 bases). The CDR3 consists of 14 residues. Germline lookup yields CDR1 LNHDA and CDR2 SQIVND (reference sequence). Trimming cost V 1 base and J 6 bases, with 10 bases left between them. Written as DNA, the CDR3 is TGTGCCAGTAGTATAGCCGTACAGGGTCAGCCCCAGCATTTT. Protein sequence: CASSIAVQGQPQHF.

In its sample, this clone was seen once. The chain couples TRBV28 to TRBJ1-2, with TRBD1 as a possible D gene (5 bases). Deletions cut 4 bases from V and 4 bases from J, with 19 bases between. From germline, CDR1 is MDHEN and CDR2 SYDVKM. The CDR3 contains 16 residues. DNA for the CDR3: TGTGCCAGCAGTTCCCTCGGGCGGGGCGGAATCTATGGCTACACCTTC. Translated, it gives CASSSLGRGGIYGYTF.

In this sample, this clone turned up once. The chain employs TRBV28 and TRBJ1-2; 9 bases are a match to TRBD1. The length of the CDR3 is 14 residues. CDR1 MDHEN and CDR2 SYDVKM come from the germline V gene. V dropped 5 bases and J dropped 5; count of bases not matched to a gene: 6. The DNA of the CDR3 is TGTGCCAGCAGTATAGGACAGGGGAATTATGGCTACACCTTC. This translates into CASSIGQGNYGYTF.

V is TRBV11-2 and J is TRBJ1-1; no clear D gene. Germline V lookup: CDR1 SGHAT, CDR2 FQNNGV. V lost 3 bases, J lost 2 bases, and 19 bases lay in between. The CDR3 runs to 17 residues. CDR3 sequence reads: CASSFTPTPPYNTEAFF. CDR3 sequence (DNA): TGTGCCAGCAGCTTCACCCCGACTCCGCCCTACAACACTGAAGCTTTCTTT.

This chain connects TRBV7-9 to TRBJ1-5; D remains unclear. The CDR3 loop spans 13 amino acids. Trimming shortened V by 3 bases and J by 4 bases, and 7 bases separated the two germline ends. Looked up from germline, CDR1 is SEHNR and CDR2 is FQNEAQ (reference sequence). The CDR3 sequence is CASSFSENQPQHF. The CDR3 DNA follows: TGTGCCAGCAGCTTCTCTGAGAATCAGCCCCAGCATTTT.

The chain carries TRBV27 and TRBJ2-5, with D possibly TRBD2 on 5 matching bases. The CDR3 contains 17 residues. Germline CDR1 is MNHEY and CDR2 is SMNVEV (reference sequence). Trimming removed 4 bases at V and 1 base at J, with 19 bases between. The CDR3 spells CASSSPSGHGVQETQYF. CDR3 sequence (DNA): TGTGCCAGCAGTTCACCATCCGGGCACGGGGTCCAAGAGACCCAGTACTTC.

The rearrangement uses TRBV11-3 and TRBJ2-4, with 7 bases that match TRBD2. Germline V gives CDR1 SGHNT, CDR2 YENEEA. The CDR3 length is 17 residues. J lost 5 bases, V lost 1 base, and 11 bases had no gene match. As DNA, the CDR3 is TGTGCCAGCAGCTTAGTTGCAGGCCTAAGCGGGGAAAACATTCAGTACTTC. It encodes CASSLVAGLSGENIQYF.

This chain links TRBV12-3 or TRBV12-4 with TRBJ1-2, with a weak D call TRBD1 (5 bases). With 5 bases removed from V and 5 bases from J, the gap between germline ends came to 12 bases. This CDR3 comprises 13 residues. The CDR3 region is CASSPDRLYGYTF. As DNA, the CDR3 is TGTGCCAGCAGTCCTGACAGATTATATGGCTACACCTTC.

V usage is TRBV7-2 and J usage is TRBJ1-5; TRBD1 might be the D (5 bases). V lost 2 bases and J 7 bases, leaving 12 bases between the germline ends. This CDR3 is 14 amino acids long. CDR1 and CDR2 from the germline V gene are SGHTA and FQGNSA. The chain's CDR3 is CASSLLGGNQPQHF. The CDR3 DNA reads as TGTGCCAGCAGCTTACTGGGGGGGAACCAGCCCCAGCATTTT.

The chain joins TRBV6-6 to TRBJ2-7; D may be TRBD1 (6 bases). Germline CDR1 MNHNY, CDR2 SVGAGI (reference sequence). Trimming cost V 4 bases and J 4 bases, with 11 bases left between them. CDR3 length: 13 residues. CDR3 residues: CASSSGHFYEQYF. As DNA, the CDR3 is TGTGCCAGCAGTTCGGGACACTTTTACGAGCAGTACTTC.

CDR3 protein: CASSPTSGGNTGELFF. Written as DNA, the CDR3 is TGTGCCAGCAGCCCTACTAGCGGGGGAAACACCGGGGAGCTGTTTTTT. The V gene is TRBV6-2 or TRBV6-3, the J gene TRBJ2-2; 11 bases fit TRBD2. There are 16 residues in the CDR3. V shed 6 bases and J 2 bases; nucleotides not matched to a gene: 5. Germline-derived CDR1 and CDR2 are MNHEY and SVGEGT.

This CDR3 reads CASSQVLWGEKETQYF. The CDR3 DNA sequence: TGCGCCAGCAGCCAAGTCCTGTGGGGGGAGAAAGAGACCCAGTACTTC. The V call is TRBV4-3, the J call TRBJ2-5, with D maybe TRBD2 (6 bases). Germline V lookup: CDR1 LGHNA, CDR2 YSLEER. V lost 1 base and J lost 3, with 15 bases in between. This CDR3 has 16 residues.

The CDR3 DNA is TGTGCCAGCAGGAAACCATACCGGGACAGGGGGCAGATTTCACCCCTCCACTTT. This gives the protein CASRKPYRDRGQISPLHF. V usage is TRBV27 and J usage is TRBJ1-6; 12 nucleotides align to TRBD1. The CDR3 sequence is 18 residues long. Germline V gene sequence: CDR1 MNHEY, CDR2 SMNVEV (reference sequence). The J segment lost 9 bases and the V segment lost 6 bases, leaving 15 bases of the junction unmatched.

The chain has TRBV7-2 and TRBJ2-7; TRBD1 is a possible D gene (6 bases). CDR3 size: 15 residues. From germline, CDR1 is SGHTA and CDR2 FQGNSA. Trimming left V 4 bases short and J 2 bases short, with 15 bases between. In DNA form, the CDR3 reads TGTGCCAGCAGCTATGGATCGACAGGAACCTACGAGCAGTACTTC. Translated: CASSYGSTGTYEQYF.

The chain combines TRBV7-2 with TRBJ2-7, with TRBD1 matching 7 bases. Germline V gene data show CDR1 as SGHTA and CDR2 as FQGNSA. J gave up 7 bases and V 1 base, and 1 base lay outside the gene matches. The length of the CDR3 is 12 residues. The CDR3 nucleotides read TGTGCCAGCAGCTTAGACAGGGGAGAGCAGTACTTC. It encodes CASSLDRGEQYF.

This chain joins TRBV7-2 and TRBJ1-3; no clear D gene. Germline assignment: CDR1 SGHTA and CDR2 FQGNSA. The CDR3 sequence is 15 residues long. The V and J ends lost 3 bases and 1 base respectively, with 10 bases between them. CDR3 in amino acids: CASSFLPLSGNTIYF. The DNA for the CDR3 is TGTGCCAGCAGCTTTCTTCCGTTATCTGGAAACACCATATATTTT.

The V call is TRBV5-1, the J call TRBJ2-6, with a tentative D call TRBD2 (5 bases). Germline V gene data show CDR1 as SGHRS and CDR2 as YFSETQ. Deletions cut 0 bases from V and 4 bases from J, with 14 bases between. The CDR3 covers 17 residues. Here the CDR3 reads CASSLEVSGSGANVLTF. CDR3 in DNA: TGCGCCAGCAGCTTGGAAGTTTCGGGGTCCGGGGCCAACGTCCTGACTTTC. Complete variable domain (other parts from reference TRBV5-1 and TRBJ2-6): KAGVTQTPRYLIKTRGQQVTLSCSPISGHRSVSWYQQTPGQGLQFLFEYFSETQRNKGNFPGRFSGRQFSNSRSEMNVSTLELGDSALYLCASSLEVSGSGANVLTFGAGSRLTVL.

The chain uses TRBV7-2 and TRBJ1-5, with 10 positions matching TRBD1. Trimming at V came to 5 bases and at J to 1 base, leaving 5 bases not matched to a gene. Germline V gene sequence: CDR1 SGHTA, CDR2 FQGNSA. The CDR3 is 16 amino acids. This CDR3 is CASSQRQGASNQPQHF. CDR3 bases: TGTGCCAGCAGCCAGAGACAGGGGGCGAGCAATCAGCCCCAGCATTTT.

The chain joins TRBV30 to TRBJ2-1; 7 bases map to TRBD2. V was clipped by 1 base and J by 5 bases; unmatched bases: 2. This CDR3 region has 13 residues. Germline-derived CDR1 and CDR2 are GTSNPN and SVGIG (reference sequence). CDR3 nucleotide sequence: TGTGCCTGGAGTGGCGGGAGTAACAATGAGCAGTTCTTC. Translation: CAWSGGSNNEQFF.

The rearrangement uses TRBV28 and TRBJ2-7, with D possibly matching TRBD1 (6 bases). Germline V gene lookup returns CDR1 MDHEN and CDR2 SYDVKM. This CDR3 is built from 15 residues. The V end was cut by 6 bases, the J end by 2 bases, with 17 bases between. CDR3 in DNA: TGTGCCAGCAGCCCTGGGGGCAGGCCGGCCTACGAGCAGTACTTC. Its protein product is CASSPGGRPAYEQYF.

This clone was observed once. The chain joins TRBV19 to TRBJ2-7, with D possibly being TRBD1 (6 bases). This CDR3 comprises 13 residues. CDR1 LNHDA and CDR2 SQIVND come from the germline V gene (reference sequence). V lost 4 bases, J lost 6 bases, and 13 bases lay in between. The CDR3 region is CASSTTGIGEQYF. CDR3 coding DNA: TGTGCCAGTAGTACAACAGGGATAGGCGAGCAGTACTTC.

The chain is built from TRBV19 and TRBJ1-4, with 7 bases lining up with TRBD1. After removal of 6 bases from V and 8 bases from J, the junction contained 18 bases not matched to a gene. The germline CDR1 and CDR2 sequences are LNHDA and SQIVND (reference sequence). The CDR3 covers 17 residues. DNA for the CDR3: TGTGCCAGTAGCCATCCCCGACAGGGATTGACGTACGAAAAACTGTTTTTT. Residues: CASSHPRQGLTYEKLFF.

The rearrangement links TRBV5-8 to TRBJ2-1; 9 bases map to TRBD1. This CDR3 spans 16 amino acids. Losses at the gene ends were 8 bases for V and 2 bases for J; bases not matched to a gene: 11. Germline loops: CDR1 SGHTS, CDR2 YDEGEE. Written as DNA, the CDR3 is TGTGCCAGGGGTAGGGACAGGGTGTTCACCTACAATGAGCAGTTCTTC. This sequence encodes CARGRDRVFTYNEQFF.

Here the CDR3 reads CASRLDRGTEAFF. In DNA form, the CDR3 reads TGTGCCAGCAGACTGGACAGGGGGACTGAAGCTTTCTTT. The rearrangement joins TRBV2 to TRBJ1-1; 10 bases align to TRBD1. This CDR3 spans 13 amino acids. Germline trimming cut 6 bases from V and 5 bases from J; bases unmatched to any gene: 3. Germline-derived CDR1 and CDR2 are SNHLY and FYNNEI.